This T cell receptor beta chain was sequenced in a study of control samples from healthy donors and cancer patients. Profiled with immunoSEQ multiplex PCR; TCRdb holds only in-frame clones, not every one. The sample comprises roughly 120,000 clones, 85% to 90% of which are singletons, and around 17% rests with the top ten. This CDR3 spans 18 amino acids. Germline V CDR1 and CDR2: SGHTA, FQGNSA. V was cut by 5 bases and J by 6 bases, with 26 bases left in between. This receptor was taken from a woman in her fifties or sixties in good health. Input material: blood. This sequence joins TRBV7-2 and TRBJ2-1; possible D gene TRBD2, 6 bases. The CDR3 sequence is CASSGRLGGGPMSNEQFF. CDR3 bases: TGTGCCAGCAGCGGCCGGTTGGGGGGAGGACCCATGTCCAATGAGCAGTTCTTC.